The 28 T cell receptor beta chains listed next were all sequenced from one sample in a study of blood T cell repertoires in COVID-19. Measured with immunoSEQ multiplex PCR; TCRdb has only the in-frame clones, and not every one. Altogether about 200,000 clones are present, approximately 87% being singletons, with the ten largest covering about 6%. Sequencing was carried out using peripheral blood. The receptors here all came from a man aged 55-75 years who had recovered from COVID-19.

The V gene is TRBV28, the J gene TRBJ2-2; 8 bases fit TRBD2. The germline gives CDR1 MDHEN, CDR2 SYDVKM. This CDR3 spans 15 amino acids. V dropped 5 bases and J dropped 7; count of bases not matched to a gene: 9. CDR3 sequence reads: CASSPGGSNHGELFF. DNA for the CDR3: TGTGCCAGCAGTCCGGGGGGGAGTAACCACGGGGAGCTGTTTTTT. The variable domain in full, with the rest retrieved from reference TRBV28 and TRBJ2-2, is DVKVTQSSRYLVKRTGEKVFLECVQDMDHENMFWYRQDPGLGLRLIYFSYDVKMKEKGDIPEGYSVSREKKERFSLILESASTNQTSMYLCASSPGGSNHGELFFGEGSRLTVL.

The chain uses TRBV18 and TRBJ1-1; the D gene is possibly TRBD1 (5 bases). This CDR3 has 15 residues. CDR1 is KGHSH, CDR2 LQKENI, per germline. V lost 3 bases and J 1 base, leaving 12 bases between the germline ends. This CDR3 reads CASSPRGSQNTEAFF. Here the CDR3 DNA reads TGTGCCAGCTCACCTAGGGGCAGCCAGAACACTGAAGCTTTCTTT.

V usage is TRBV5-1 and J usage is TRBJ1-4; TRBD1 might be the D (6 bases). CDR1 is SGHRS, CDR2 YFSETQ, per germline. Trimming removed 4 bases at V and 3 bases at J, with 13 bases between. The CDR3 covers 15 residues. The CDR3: CASSPDRPSNEKLFF. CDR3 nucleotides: TGCGCCAGCAGCCCAGACAGGCCCTCTAATGAAAAACTGTTTTTT.

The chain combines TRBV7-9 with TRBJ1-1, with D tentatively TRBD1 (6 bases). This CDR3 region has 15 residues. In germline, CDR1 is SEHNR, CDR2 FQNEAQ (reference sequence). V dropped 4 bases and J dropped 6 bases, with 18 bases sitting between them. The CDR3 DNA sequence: TGTGCCAGCAGCTCCTCAAACCAGGGGCTGGCTGAAGCTTTCTTT. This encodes CASSSSNQGLAEAFF.

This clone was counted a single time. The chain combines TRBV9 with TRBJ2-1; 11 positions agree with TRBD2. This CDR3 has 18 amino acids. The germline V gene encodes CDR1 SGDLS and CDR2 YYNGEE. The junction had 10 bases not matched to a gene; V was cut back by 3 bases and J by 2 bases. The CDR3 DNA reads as TGTGCCAGCAGCGGAGGCCCGGGGACTAGCGGAGCCTACAATGAGCAGTTCTTC. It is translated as CASSGGPGTSGAYNEQFF. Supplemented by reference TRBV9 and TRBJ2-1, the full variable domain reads DSGVTQTPKHLITATGQRVTLRCSPRSGDLSVYWYQQSLDQGLQFLIQYYNGEERAKGNILERFSAQQFPDLHSELNLSSLELGDSALYFCASSGGPGTSGAYNEQFFGPGTRLTVL.

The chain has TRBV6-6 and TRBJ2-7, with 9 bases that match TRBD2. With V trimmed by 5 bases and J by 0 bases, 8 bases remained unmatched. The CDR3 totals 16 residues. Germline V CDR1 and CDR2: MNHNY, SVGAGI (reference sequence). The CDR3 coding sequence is TGTGCCAGCAGTGCAAGCGGGAGGCCTAACTCCTACGAGCAGTACTTC. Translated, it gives CASSASGRPNSYEQYF.

This CDR3 reads CASRHDTFTYNEQFF. The CDR3 DNA sequence: TGTGCCAGCAGACACGACACGTTTACCTACAATGAGCAGTTCTTC. The chain recombines TRBV6-6 with TRBJ2-1; D gene unclear. CDR3 length equals 15 residues. Trimming cost V 6 bases and J 2 bases, with 14 bases left between them. The V gene's germline CDR1 is MNHNY and CDR2 SVGAGI (reference sequence).

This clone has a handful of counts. CDR3: CASSLLGRENEKLFF. As DNA, the CDR3 is TGTGCCAGCAGTTTATTGGGGAGGGAGAATGAAAAACTGTTTTTT. This chain links TRBV28 with TRBJ1-4; D is undetermined. Trimming removed 1 base at V and 5 bases at J, with 11 bases between. In germline, CDR1 is MDHEN, CDR2 SYDVKM. The CDR3 is 15 residues long.

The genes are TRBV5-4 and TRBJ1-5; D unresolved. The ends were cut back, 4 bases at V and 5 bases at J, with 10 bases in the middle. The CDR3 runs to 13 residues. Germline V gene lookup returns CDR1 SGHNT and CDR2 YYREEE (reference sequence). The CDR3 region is CASSMGPDQPQHF. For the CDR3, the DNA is TGTGCCAGCAGCATGGGTCCGGATCAGCCCCAGCATTTT.

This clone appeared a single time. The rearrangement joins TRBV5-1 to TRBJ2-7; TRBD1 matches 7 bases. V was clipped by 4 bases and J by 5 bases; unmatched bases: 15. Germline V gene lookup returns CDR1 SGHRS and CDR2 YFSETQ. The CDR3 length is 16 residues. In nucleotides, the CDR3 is TGCGCCAGCAGCGGATTAACAGGGGCCCTCCGAGACGAGCAGTACTTC. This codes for CASSGLTGALRDEQYF.

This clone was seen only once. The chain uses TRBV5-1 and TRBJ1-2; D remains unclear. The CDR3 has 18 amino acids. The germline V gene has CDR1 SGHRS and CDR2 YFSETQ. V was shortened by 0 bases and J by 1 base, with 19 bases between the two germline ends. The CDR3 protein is CASSLGGQNHPFNYGYTF. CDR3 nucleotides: TGCGCCAGCAGCTTGGGCGGGCAGAACCATCCTTTTAACTATGGCTACACCTTC.

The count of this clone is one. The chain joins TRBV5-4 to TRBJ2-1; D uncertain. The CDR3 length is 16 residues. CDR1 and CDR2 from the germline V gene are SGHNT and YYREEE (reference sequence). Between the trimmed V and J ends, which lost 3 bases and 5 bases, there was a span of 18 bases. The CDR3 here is CASSSSQARPNNEQFF. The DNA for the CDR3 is TGTGCCAGCAGCTCTTCCCAGGCCAGACCTAACAATGAGCAGTTCTTC.

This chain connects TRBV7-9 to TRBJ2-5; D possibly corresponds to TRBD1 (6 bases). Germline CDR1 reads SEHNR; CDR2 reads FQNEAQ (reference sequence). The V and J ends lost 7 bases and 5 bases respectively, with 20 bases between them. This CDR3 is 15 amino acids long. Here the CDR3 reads CASILQGNSFETQYF. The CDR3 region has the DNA TGTGCCAGCATACTCCAGGGGAATTCATTTGAGACCCAGTACTTC. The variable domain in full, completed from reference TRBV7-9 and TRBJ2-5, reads DTGVSQNPRHKITKRGQNVTFRCDPISEHNRLYWYRQTLGQGPEFLTYFQNEAQLEKSRLLSDRFSAERPKGSFSTLEIQRTEQGDSAMYLCASILQGNSFETQYFGPGTRLLVL.

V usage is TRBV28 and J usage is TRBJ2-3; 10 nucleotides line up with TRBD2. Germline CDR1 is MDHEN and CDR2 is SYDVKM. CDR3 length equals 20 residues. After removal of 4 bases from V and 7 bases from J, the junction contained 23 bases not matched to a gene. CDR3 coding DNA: TGTGCCAGCAGTTCAGCCCCAGGGACGGCTAGCGGGAGCCGTCGGAATACGCAGTATTTT. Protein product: CASSSAPGTASGSRRNTQYF.

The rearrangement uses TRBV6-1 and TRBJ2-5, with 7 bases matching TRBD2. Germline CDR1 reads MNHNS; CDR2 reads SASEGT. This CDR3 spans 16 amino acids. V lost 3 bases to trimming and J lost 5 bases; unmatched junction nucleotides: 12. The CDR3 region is CASSETTSGLVETQYF. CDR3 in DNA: TGTGCCAGCAGTGAGACAACCAGTGGACTAGTGGAGACCCAGTACTTC.

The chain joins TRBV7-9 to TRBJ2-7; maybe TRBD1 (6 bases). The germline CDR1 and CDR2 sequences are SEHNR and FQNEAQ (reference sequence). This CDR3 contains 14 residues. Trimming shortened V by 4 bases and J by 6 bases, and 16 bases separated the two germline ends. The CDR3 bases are TGTGCCAGCAGCTCGGGGACACAGAACGGCGAGCAGTACTTC. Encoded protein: CASSSGTQNGEQYF.

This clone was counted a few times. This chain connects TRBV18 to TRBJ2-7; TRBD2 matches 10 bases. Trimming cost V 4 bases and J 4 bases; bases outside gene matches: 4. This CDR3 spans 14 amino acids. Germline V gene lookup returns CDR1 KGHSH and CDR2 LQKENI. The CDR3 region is CASSQASGSYEQYF. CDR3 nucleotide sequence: TGTGCCAGCTCACAGGCTAGCGGGAGTTACGAGCAGTACTTC. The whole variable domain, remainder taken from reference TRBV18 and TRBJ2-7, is NAGVMQNPRHLVRRRGQEARLRCSPMKGHSHVYWYRQLPEEGLKFMVYLQKENIIDESGMPKERFSAEFPKEGPSILRIQQVVRGDSAAYFCASSQASGSYEQYFGPGTRLTVT.

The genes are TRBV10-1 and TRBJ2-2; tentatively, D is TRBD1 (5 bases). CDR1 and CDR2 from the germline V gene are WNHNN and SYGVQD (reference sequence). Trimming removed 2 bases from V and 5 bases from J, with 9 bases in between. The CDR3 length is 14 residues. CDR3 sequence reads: CASSEGQVTGELFF. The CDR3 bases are TGCGCCAGCAGTGAGGGACAAGTTACCGGGGAGCTGTTTTTT.

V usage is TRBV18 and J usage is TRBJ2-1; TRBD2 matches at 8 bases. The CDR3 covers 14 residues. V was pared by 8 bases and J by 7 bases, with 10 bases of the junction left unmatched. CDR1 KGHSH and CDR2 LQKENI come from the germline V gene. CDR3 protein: CASLPSRGGNEQFF. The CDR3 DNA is TGTGCCAGCCTCCCGTCCCGGGGGGGTAATGAGCAGTTCTTC.

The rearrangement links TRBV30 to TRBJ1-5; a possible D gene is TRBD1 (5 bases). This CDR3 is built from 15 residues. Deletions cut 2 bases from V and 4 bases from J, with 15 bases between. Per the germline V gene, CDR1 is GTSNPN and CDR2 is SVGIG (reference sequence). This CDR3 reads CAWSHTGRTNQPQHF. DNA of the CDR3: TGTGCCTGGAGTCACACGGGTCGGACAAATCAGCCCCAGCATTTT.

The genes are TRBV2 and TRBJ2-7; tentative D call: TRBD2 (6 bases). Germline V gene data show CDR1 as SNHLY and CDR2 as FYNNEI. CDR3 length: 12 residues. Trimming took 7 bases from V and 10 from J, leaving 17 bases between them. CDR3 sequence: CASKNQLRGQYF. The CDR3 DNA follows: TGTGCCAGCAAAAACCAATTGCGGGGTCAGTACTTC.

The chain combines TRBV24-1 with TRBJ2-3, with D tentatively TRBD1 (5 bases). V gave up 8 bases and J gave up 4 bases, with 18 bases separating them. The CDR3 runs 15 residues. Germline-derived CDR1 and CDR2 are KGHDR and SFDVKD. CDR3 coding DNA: TGTGCCACCACGGACACCCGAACTCAGGCAGATACGCAGTATTTT. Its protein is CATTDTRTQADTQYF.

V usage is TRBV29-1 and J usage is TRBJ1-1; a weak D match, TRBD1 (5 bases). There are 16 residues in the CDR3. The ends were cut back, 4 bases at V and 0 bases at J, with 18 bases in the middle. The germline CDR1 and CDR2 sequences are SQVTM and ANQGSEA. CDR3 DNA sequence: TGCAGCGTTGCCCCAGCGGGGACCCTCATGAACACTGAAGCTTTCTTT. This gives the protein CSVAPAGTLMNTEAFF.

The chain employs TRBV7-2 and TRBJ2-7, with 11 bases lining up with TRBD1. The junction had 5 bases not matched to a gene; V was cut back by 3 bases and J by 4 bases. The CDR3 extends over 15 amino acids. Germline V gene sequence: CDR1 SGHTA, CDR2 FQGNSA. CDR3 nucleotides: TGTGCCAGCAGCTTCGGACAGGGGGCAGGGTACGAGCAGTACTTC. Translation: CASSFGQGAGYEQYF.

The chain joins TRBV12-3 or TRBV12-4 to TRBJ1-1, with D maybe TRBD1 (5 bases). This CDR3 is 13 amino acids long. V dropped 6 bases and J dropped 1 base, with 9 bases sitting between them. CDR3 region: CASRTASNTEAFF. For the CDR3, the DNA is TGTGCCAGCAGGACAGCATCGAACACTGAAGCTTTCTTT.

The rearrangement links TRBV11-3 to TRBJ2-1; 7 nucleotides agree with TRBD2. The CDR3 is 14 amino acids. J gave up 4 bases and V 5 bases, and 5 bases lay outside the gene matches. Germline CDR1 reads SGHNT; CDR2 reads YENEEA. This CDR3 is CASSPVGGYNEQFF. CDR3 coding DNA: TGTGCCAGCAGCCCCGTGGGGGGGTACAATGAGCAGTTCTTC.

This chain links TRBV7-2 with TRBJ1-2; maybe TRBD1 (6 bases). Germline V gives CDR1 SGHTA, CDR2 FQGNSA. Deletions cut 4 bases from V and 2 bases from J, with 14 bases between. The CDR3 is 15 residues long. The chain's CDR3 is CASSSSRGSNYGYTF. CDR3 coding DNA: TGTGCCAGCAGCTCTTCCAGGGGATCCAACTATGGCTACACCTTC.

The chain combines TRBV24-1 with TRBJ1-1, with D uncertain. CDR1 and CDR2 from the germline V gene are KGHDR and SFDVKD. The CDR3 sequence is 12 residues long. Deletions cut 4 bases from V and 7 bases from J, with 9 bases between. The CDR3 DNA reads TGTGCCACCAGTGACTCCCGGGGTGAAGCTTTCTTT. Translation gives CATSDSRGEAFF.